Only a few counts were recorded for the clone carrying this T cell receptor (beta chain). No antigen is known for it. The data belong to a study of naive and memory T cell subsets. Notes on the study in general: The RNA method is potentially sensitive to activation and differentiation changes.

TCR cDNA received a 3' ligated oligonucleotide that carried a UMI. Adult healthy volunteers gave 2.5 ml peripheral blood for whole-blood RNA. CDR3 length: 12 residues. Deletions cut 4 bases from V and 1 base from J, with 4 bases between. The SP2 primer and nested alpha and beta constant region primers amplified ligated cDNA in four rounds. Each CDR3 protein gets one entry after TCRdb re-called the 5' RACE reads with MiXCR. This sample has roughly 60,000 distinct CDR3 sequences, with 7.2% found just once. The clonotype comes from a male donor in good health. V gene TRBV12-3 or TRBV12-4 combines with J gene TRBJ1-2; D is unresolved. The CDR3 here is CASSYSNYGYTF. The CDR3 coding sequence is TGTGCCAGCAGTTACAGTAACTATGGCTACACCTTC.